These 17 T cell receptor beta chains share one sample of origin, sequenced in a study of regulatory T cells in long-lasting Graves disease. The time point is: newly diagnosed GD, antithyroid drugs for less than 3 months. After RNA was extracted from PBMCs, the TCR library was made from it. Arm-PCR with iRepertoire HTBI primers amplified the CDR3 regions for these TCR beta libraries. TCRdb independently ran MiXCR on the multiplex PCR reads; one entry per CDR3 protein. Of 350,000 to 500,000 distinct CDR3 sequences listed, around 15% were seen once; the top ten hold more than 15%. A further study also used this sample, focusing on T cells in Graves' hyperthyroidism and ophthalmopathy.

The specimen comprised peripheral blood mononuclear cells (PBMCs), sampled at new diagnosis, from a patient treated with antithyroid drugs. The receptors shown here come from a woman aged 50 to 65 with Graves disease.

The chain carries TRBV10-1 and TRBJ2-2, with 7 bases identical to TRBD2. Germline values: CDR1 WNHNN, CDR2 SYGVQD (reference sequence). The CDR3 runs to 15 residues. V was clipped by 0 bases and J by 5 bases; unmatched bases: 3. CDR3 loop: CASSESTGGTGELFF. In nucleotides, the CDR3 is TGCGCCAGCAGTGAGTCAACGGGAGGAACCGGGGAGCTGTTTTTT.

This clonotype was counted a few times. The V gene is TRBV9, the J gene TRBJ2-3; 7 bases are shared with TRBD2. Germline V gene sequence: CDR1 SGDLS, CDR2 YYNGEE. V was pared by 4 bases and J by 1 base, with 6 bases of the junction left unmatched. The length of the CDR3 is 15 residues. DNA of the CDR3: TGTGCCAGCAGCCTCGGGACTACCCGCACAGATACGCAGTATTTT. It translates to CASSLGTTRTDTQYF.

CDR3 DNA sequence: TGTGCCAGCAGTTCAGGACTAGCGGGCACCTTCCAAGAGACCCAGTACTTC. Protein: CASSSGLAGTFQETQYF. This sequence joins TRBV12-3 or TRBV12-4 and TRBJ2-5; 11 bases align to TRBD2. V shed 4 bases, J shed 1 base, and the junction held 8 bases outside the gene matches. CDR3 length: 17 residues.

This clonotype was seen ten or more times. CDR3 coding DNA: TGTGCCAGCTCACCAGTAACAGGGCAGGACGAGCAGTACTTC. Translated, it gives CASSPVTGQDEQYF. This sequence joins TRBV18 and TRBJ2-7, with D maybe TRBD1 (6 bases). Germline V gene lookup returns CDR1 KGHSH and CDR2 LQKENI. The CDR3 runs to 14 residues. V was shortened by 2 bases and J by 5 bases, with 13 bases between the two germline ends.

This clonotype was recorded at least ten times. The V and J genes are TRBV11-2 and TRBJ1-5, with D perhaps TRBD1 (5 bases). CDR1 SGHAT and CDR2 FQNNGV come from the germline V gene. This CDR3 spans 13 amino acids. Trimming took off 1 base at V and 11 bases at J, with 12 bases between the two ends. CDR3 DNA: TGTGCCAGCAGCTTAGGAGGGGTTATGGCCCAGCATTTT. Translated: CASSLGGVMAQHF.

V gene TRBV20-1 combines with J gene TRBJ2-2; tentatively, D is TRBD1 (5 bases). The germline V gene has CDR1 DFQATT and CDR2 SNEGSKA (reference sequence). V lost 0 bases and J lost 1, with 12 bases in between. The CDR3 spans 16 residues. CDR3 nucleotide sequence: TGCAGTGCTAGAGATTTCAAGCAGGGGAACACCGGGGAGCTGTTTTTT. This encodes CSARDFKQGNTGELFF.

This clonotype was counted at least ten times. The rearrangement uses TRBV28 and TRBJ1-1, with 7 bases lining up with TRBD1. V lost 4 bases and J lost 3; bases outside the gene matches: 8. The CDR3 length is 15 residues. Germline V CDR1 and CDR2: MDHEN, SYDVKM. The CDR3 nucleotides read TGTGCCAGCAGTTACAGGGGTGTTCAGTACACTGAAGCTTTCTTT. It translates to CASSYRGVQYTEAFF.

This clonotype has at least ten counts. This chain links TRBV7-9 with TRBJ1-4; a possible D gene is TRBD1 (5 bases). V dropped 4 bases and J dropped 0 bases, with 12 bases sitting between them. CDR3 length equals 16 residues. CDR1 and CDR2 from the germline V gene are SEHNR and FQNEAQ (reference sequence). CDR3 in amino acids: CASSSDRPATNEKLFF. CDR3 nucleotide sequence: TGTGCCAGCAGCTCCGACAGACCCGCAACTAATGAAAAACTGTTTTTT.

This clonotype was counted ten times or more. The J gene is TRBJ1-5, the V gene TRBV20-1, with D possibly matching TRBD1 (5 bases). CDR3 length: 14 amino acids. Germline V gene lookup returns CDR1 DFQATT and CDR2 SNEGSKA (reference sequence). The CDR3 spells CSSPDGGGRFVQHF. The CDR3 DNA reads TGCAGCTCCCCTGATGGGGGGGGTAGATTTGTCCAGCATTTT.

The CDR3 coding sequence is TGTGCCAGCAGTGAAACAGGGAGGGCCTATAGCAATCAGCCCCAGCATTTT. It codes for CASSETGRAYSNQPQHF. The chain has TRBV6-4 and TRBJ1-5; tentatively, D is TRBD1 (6 bases). The CDR3 runs 17 residues. Germline values: CDR1 MRHNA, CDR2 SNTAGT. V lost 3 bases and J lost 0, with 15 bases in between.

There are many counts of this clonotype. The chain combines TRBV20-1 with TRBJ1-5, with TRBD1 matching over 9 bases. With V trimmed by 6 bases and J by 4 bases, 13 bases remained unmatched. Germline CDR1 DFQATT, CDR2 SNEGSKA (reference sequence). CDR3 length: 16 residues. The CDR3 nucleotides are TGCAGTGCCCACGATCCGGGACAGGGCAGGAATCAGCCCCAGCATTTT. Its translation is CSAHDPGQGRNQPQHF.

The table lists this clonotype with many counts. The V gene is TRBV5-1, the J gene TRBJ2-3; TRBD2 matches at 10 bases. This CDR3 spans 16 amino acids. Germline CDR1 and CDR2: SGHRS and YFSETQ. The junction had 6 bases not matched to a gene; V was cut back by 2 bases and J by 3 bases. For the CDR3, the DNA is TGCGCCAGCAGCTTAGCGGGAGGGCCGGCGACAGATACGCAGTATTTT. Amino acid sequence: CASSLAGGPATDTQYF.

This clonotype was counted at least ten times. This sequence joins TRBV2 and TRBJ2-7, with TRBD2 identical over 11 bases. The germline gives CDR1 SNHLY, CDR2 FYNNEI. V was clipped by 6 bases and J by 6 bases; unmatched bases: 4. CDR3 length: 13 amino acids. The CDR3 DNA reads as TGTGCCAGCAGCCAGACTAGCGGGACCGAGCAGTACTTC. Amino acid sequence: CASSQTSGTEQYF.

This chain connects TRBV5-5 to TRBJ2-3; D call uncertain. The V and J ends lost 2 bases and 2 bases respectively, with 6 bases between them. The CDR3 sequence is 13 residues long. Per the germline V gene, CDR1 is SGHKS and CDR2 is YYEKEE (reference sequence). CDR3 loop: CASSLPNTDTQYF. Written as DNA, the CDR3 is TGTGCCAGCAGCTTACCGAACACAGATACGCAGTATTTT.

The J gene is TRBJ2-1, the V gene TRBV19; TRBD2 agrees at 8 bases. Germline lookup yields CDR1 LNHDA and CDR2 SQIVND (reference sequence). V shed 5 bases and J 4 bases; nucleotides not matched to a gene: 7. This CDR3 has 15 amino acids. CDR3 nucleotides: TGTGCCAGTAGTGACGGACTAGCAGAGTACAATGAGCAGTTCTTC. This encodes CASSDGLAEYNEQFF.

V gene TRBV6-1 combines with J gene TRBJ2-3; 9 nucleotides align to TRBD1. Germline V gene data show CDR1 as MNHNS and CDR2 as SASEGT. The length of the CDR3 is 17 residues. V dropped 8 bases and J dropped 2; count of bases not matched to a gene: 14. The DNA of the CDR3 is TGTGCCAGCTCGACTCGACAGGGGGGTTATGACACAGATACGCAGTATTTT. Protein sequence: CASSTRQGGYDTDTQYF.

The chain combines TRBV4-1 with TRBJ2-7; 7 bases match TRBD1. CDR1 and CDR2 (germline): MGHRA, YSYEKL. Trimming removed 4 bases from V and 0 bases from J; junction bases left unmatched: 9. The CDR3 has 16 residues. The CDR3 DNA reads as TGCGCCAGCAGCCCGACGGACAGGTTGAGCTCCTACGAGCAGTACTTC. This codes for CASSPTDRLSSYEQYF.